This T cell receptor (beta chain) is from a study of beta chain features in type 1 diabetes. Study summary: Healthy donors and patients showed comparable age, gender and cell yields. Whole-study results and caveats: All four CD4+ subsets from Type 1 diabetes patients carried moderately but significantly shorter TCRB CDR3s. Patients with type 1 diabetes carried fewer insertions and had more deletions at their VDJ junctions.

Expressed TCRB transcripts were sequenced, since all the RNA that had been isolated was reverse transcribed. Sequencing used immunoSEQ multiplex PCR; TCRdb keeps in-frame clones, though not all of them. The table has around 600,000 clones, about an eighth seen once; the top ten hold around 0.12%. Worth noting for this clone: Its antigen is undetermined.

Trimming stripped 0 bases from V and 3 bases from J, with 9 bases between. This CDR3 comprises 15 residues. The germline CDR1 and CDR2 sequences are MNHEY and SVGAGI. CD4+ cells of the naive, central memory, regulatory and stem cell-like memory types were sorted via CD45RO/CCR7/CD25/CD127/CD95/CD27. This TCR came from a man younger than 45 with type 1 diabetes. V and J are TRBV6-5 and TRBJ1-5; no clear D gene. Sequenced material: naive CD4+ T cells from blood. CDR3 loop: CASSYSWVDNQPQHF. CDR3 bases: TGTGCCAGCAGTTACTCATGGGTTGACAATCAGCCCCAGCATTTT.